A selection of T cell receptor beta chains follows, all from one sample in a study of cytomegalovirus exposure and HLA in healthy donors. Profiled with immunoSEQ multiplex PCR; TCRdb holds only in-frame clones, not every one. The sample lists some 200,000 clones; about 81% were seen once. Input material: PBMCs. Receptors originate from a woman aged 18-29 years in good health and CMV-seronegative. Each CDR3 is given with its conserved first and last residue. Each record gives: CDR3 length, D gene, clone size, V gene, J gene, CDR3 protein, CDR3 DNA. D genes are given only for firm matches. Only part of the rows carry a size: once, few, many, or a class if the clone is expanded.

cdr3_length: 17; d_call: TRBD2; clone_size: .; v_call: TRBV13; j_call: TRBJ2-5; cdr3_aa: CASSLVRTSGGQETQYF; cdr3_nt: TGTGCCAGCAGCTTAGTCCGGACTAGCGGGGGACAAGAGACCCAGTACTTC
cdr3_length: 16; d_call: .; clone_size: once; v_call: TRBV7-8; j_call: TRBJ2-7; cdr3_aa: CASSPRSIRESYEQYF; cdr3_nt: TGTGCCAGCAGCCCTCGTAGTATCAGGGAAAGCTACGAGCAGTACTTC
cdr3_length: 16; d_call: TRBD2; clone_size: .; v_call: TRBV7-2; j_call: TRBJ2-3; cdr3_aa: CASSLAGSGSSDTQYF; cdr3_nt: TGTGCCAGCAGCTTAGCCGGTAGCGGGAGTTCAGATACGCAGTATTTT
cdr3_length: 12; d_call: .; clone_size: once; v_call: TRBV28; j_call: TRBJ2-2; cdr3_aa: CASHANTGELFF; cdr3_nt: TGTGCCAGCCATGCGAACACCGGGGAGCTGTTTTTT
cdr3_length: 15; d_call: TRBD1; clone_size: .; v_call: TRBV7-6; j_call: TRBJ1-3; cdr3_aa: CASSGGQTSGNTIYF; cdr3_nt: TGTGCCAGCAGCGGGGGACAGACCTCTGGAAACACCATATATTTT
cdr3_length: 17; d_call: TRBD1; clone_size: .; v_call: TRBV15; j_call: TRBJ1-5; cdr3_aa: CATSSYRDRGINQPQHF; cdr3_nt: TGTGCCACCAGCAGCTATAGGGACAGGGGGATCAATCAGCCCCAGCATTTT
cdr3_length: 15; d_call: .; clone_size: once; v_call: TRBV2; j_call: TRBJ1-4; cdr3_aa: CASSRRDVGGEKLFF; cdr3_nt: TGTGCCAGCAGCAGAAGGGACGTAGGAGGGGAAAAACTGTTTTTT
cdr3_length: 14; d_call: .; clone_size: .; v_call: TRBV19; j_call: TRBJ1-1; cdr3_aa: CASSIKAGPVEAFF; cdr3_nt: TGTGCCAGTAGTATAAAAGCAGGCCCTGTTGAAGCTTTCTTT
cdr3_length: 13; d_call: TRBD2; clone_size: .; v_call: TRBV2; j_call: TRBJ2-3; cdr3_aa: CASSALAPPEEYF; cdr3_nt: TGTGCCAGCAGTGCACTAGCGCCCCCTGAGGAGTATTTT
cdr3_length: 11; d_call: .; clone_size: once; v_call: TRBV6-5; j_call: TRBJ2-1; cdr3_aa: CASSYSSEQFF; cdr3_nt: TGTGCCAGCAGTTACTCCAGTGAGCAGTTCTTC
cdr3_length: 16; d_call: TRBD1; clone_size: .; v_call: TRBV2; j_call: TRBJ1-4; cdr3_aa: CASSVLGQPVGEKLFF; cdr3_nt: TGTGCCAGCAGTGTCCTGGGACAGCCCGTGGGGGAAAAACTGTTTTTT
cdr3_length: 16; d_call: .; clone_size: once; v_call: TRBV28; j_call: TRBJ1-5; cdr3_aa: CASSLDQGFSNQPQHF; cdr3_nt: TGTGCCAGCAGTTTGGATCAGGGTTTTAGCAATCAGCCCCAGCATTTT
cdr3_length: 13; d_call: TRBD1; clone_size: .; v_call: TRBV29-1; j_call: TRBJ1-6; cdr3_aa: CSDDTGVKSPLHF; cdr3_nt: TGCAGCGATGATACAGGGGTAAAATCACCCCTCCACTTT
cdr3_length: 12; d_call: .; clone_size: .; v_call: TRBV6-6; j_call: TRBJ1-1; cdr3_aa: CASSGWNTEAFF; cdr3_nt: TGTGCCAGCAGCGGGTGGAACACTGAAGCTTTCTTT
cdr3_length: 16; d_call: .; clone_size: .; v_call: TRBV5-1; j_call: TRBJ2-2; cdr3_aa: CASSFSLSMRAGELFF; cdr3_nt: TGCGCCAGCAGCTTCTCCCTGAGTATGAGGGCCGGGGAGCTGTTTTTT
cdr3_length: 15; d_call: .; clone_size: .; v_call: TRBV28; j_call: TRBJ1-1; cdr3_aa: CASSYHLGGNTEAFF; cdr3_nt: TGTGCCAGCAGTTACCACCTAGGTGGGAACACTGAAGCTTTCTTT
cdr3_length: 17; d_call: .; clone_size: .; v_call: TRBV10-1; j_call: TRBJ2-7; cdr3_aa: CASSETRRLKKEYEQYF; cdr3_nt: TGCGCCAGCAGTGAGACCCGTCGACTGAAGAAGGAGTACGAGCAGTACTTC
cdr3_length: 14; d_call: .; clone_size: .; v_call: TRBV5-1; j_call: TRBJ1-2; cdr3_aa: CASSLSFDNYGYTF; cdr3_nt: TGCGCCAGCAGCCTTAGCTTTGATAACTATGGCTACACCTTC
cdr3_length: 20; d_call: TRBD2; clone_size: .; v_call: TRBV7-3; j_call: TRBJ2-3; cdr3_aa: CASSLNGGAGLAGITDTQYF; cdr3_nt: TGTGCCAGCAGCTTAAACGGGGGCGCGGGACTAGCGGGTATCACAGATACGCAGTATTTT
cdr3_length: 14; d_call: .; clone_size: .; v_call: TRBV27; j_call: TRBJ1-6; cdr3_aa: CASRFHGENSPLHF; cdr3_nt: TGTGCCAGCAGATTCCACGGTGAAAATTCACCCCTCCACTTT
cdr3_length: 13; d_call: TRBD2; clone_size: .; v_call: TRBV7-3; j_call: TRBJ2-5; cdr3_aa: CASSTESGGAQYF; cdr3_nt: TGTGCCAGCAGCACAGAATCCGGGGGGGCCCAGTACTTC
cdr3_length: 14; d_call: TRBD1; clone_size: .; v_call: TRBV6-5; j_call: TRBJ2-7; cdr3_aa: CASSFDRESHEQYF; cdr3_nt: TGTGCCAGCAGCTTCGACAGGGAATCCCACGAGCAGTACTTC
cdr3_length: 16; d_call: TRBD2; clone_size: .; v_call: TRBV6-5; j_call: TRBJ2-7; cdr3_aa: CASSYSSGIITYEQYF; cdr3_nt: TGTGCCAGCAGTTACTCGAGCGGGATCATCACCTACGAGCAGTACTTC
cdr3_length: 15; d_call: .; clone_size: .; v_call: TRBV7-9; j_call: TRBJ2-2; cdr3_aa: CASSHDSRPTGELFF; cdr3_nt: TGTGCCAGCAGCCACGACAGTCGGCCCACCGGGGAGCTGTTTTTT
cdr3_length: 13; d_call: .; clone_size: few; v_call: TRBV6-6; j_call: TRBJ1-4; cdr3_aa: CASSYGRDEKLFF; cdr3_nt: TGTGCCAGCAGTTACGGCCGGGATGAAAAACTGTTTTTT
cdr3_length: 15; d_call: .; clone_size: .; v_call: TRBV15; j_call: TRBJ2-5; cdr3_aa: CATSRDLAAPETQYF; cdr3_nt: TGTGCCACCAGCAGAGATCTGGCCGCCCCAGAGACCCAGTACTTC
cdr3_length: 12; d_call: .; clone_size: .; v_call: TRBV6-1; j_call: TRBJ1-5; cdr3_aa: CALSDMGQPQHF; cdr3_nt: TGTGCCCTCTCGGACATGGGTCAGCCCCAGCATTTT
cdr3_length: 17; d_call: .; clone_size: .; v_call: TRBV5-3; j_call: TRBJ2-3; cdr3_aa: CARSLFSLANSTDTQYF; cdr3_nt: TGTGCCAGAAGCTTATTTAGCCTAGCGAACAGCACAGATACGCAGTATTTT
cdr3_length: 14; d_call: TRBD1; clone_size: .; v_call: TRBV7-2; j_call: TRBJ1-1; cdr3_aa: CASSPGTGRPEAFF; cdr3_nt: TGTGCCAGCAGTCCCGGGACAGGCAGACCTGAAGCTTTCTTT
cdr3_length: 11; d_call: .; clone_size: few; v_call: TRBV2; j_call: TRBJ1-4; cdr3_aa: CASMRLGTMFF; cdr3_nt: TGTGCCAGCATGAGGCTTGGGACAATGTTTTTT
cdr3_length: 17; d_call: .; clone_size: .; v_call: TRBV5-4; j_call: TRBJ2-5; cdr3_aa: CASSFGRRGPEEETQYF; cdr3_nt: TGTGCCAGCAGCTTCGGACGGCGGGGCCCCGAGGAAGAGACCCAGTACTTC